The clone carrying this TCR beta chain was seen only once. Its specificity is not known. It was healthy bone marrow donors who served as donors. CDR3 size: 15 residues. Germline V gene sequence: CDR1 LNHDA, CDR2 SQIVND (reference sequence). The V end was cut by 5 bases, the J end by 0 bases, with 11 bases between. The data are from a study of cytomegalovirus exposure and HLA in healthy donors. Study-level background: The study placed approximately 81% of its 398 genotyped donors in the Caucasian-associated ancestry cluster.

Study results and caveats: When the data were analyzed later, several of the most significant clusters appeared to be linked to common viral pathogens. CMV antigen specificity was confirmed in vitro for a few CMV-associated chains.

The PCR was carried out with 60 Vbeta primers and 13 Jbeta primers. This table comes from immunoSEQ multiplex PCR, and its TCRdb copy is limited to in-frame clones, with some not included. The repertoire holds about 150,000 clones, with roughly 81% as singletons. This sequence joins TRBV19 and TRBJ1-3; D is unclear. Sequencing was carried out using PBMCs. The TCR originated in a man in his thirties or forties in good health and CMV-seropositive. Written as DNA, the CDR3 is TGTGCCAGTAGTTCCATACAGCTCTCTGGAAACACCATATATTTT. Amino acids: CASSSIQLSGNTIYF.